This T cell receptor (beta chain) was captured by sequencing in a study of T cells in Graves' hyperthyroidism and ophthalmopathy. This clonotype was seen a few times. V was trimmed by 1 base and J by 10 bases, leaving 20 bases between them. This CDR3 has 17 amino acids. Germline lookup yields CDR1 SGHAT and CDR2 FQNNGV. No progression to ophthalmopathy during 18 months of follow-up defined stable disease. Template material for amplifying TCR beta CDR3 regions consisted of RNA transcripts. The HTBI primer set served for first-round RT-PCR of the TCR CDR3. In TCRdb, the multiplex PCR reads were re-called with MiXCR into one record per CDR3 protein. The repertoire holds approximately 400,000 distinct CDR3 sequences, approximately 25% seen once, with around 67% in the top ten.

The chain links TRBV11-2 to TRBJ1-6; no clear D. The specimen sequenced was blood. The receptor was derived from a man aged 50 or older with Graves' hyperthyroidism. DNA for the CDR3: TGTGCCAGCAGCTTAGTTCCCGAGTGGGGAGGTTACTCACCCCTCCACTTT. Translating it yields CASSLVPEWGGYSPLHF.